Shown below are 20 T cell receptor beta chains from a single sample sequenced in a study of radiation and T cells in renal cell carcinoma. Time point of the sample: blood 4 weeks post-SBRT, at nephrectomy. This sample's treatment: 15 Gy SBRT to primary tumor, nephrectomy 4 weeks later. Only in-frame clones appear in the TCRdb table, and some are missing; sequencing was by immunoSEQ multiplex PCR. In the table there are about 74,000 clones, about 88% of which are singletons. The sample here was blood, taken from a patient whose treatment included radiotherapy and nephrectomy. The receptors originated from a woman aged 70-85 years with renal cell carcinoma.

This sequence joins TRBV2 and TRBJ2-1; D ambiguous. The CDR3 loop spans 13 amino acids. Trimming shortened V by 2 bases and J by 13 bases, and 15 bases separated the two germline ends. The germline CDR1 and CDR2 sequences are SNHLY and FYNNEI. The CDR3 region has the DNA TGTGCCAGCAGTGAACGTACGGCAGCATCACAGTTCTTC. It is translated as CASSERTAASQFF. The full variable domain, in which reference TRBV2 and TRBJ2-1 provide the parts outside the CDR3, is EPEVTQTPSHQVTQMGQEVILRCVPISNHLYFYWYRQILGQKVEFLVSFYNNEISEKSEIFDDQFSVERPDGSNFTLKIRSTKLEDSAMYFCASSERTAASQFFGPGTRLTVL.

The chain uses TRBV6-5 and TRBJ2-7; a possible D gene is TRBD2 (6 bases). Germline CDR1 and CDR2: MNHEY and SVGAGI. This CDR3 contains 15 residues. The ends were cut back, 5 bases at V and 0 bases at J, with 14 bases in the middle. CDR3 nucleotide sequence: TGTGCCAGCAGTGTATCCCGGGGGAGCTCCTACGAGCAGTACTTC. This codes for CASSVSRGSSYEQYF.

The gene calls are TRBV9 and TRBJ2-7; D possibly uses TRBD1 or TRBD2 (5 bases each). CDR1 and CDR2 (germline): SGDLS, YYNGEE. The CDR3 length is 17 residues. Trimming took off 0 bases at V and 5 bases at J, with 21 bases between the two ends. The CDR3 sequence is CASSVGSEGELVHEQYF. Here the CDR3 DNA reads TGTGCCAGCAGCGTAGGGAGCGAAGGGGAGCTCGTTCACGAGCAGTACTTC.

CDR3: CASRTISTDTQYF. The CDR3 nucleotides read TGTGCCAGTAGGACAATTAGCACAGATACGCAGTATTTT. The chain links TRBV19 to TRBJ2-3; the D is unclear. V was clipped by 6 bases and J by 0 bases, with 7 bases between them. CDR3 size: 13 residues. Germline assignment: CDR1 LNHDA and CDR2 SQIVND (reference sequence).

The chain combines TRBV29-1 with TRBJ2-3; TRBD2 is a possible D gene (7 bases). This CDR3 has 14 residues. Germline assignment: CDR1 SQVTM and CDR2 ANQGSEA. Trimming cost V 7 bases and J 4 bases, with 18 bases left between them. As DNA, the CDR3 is TGCAGCGGAGGGTGGGGGGGCCGCGCAGATACGCAGTATTTT. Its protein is CSGGWGGRADTQYF.

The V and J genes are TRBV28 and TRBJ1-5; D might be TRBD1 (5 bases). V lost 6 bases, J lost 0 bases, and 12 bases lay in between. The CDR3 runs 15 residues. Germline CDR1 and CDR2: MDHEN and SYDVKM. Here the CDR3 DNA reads TGTGCCAGCAGCCGGGACCAAAATAGCAATCAGCCCCAGCATTTT. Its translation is CASSRDQNSNQPQHF.

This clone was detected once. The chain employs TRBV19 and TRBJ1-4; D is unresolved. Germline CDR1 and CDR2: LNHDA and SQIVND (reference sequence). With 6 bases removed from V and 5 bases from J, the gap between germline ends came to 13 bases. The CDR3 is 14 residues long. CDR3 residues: CASSHGRRNEKLFF. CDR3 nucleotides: TGTGCCAGTAGCCACGGGAGGAGAAATGAAAAACTGTTTTTT.

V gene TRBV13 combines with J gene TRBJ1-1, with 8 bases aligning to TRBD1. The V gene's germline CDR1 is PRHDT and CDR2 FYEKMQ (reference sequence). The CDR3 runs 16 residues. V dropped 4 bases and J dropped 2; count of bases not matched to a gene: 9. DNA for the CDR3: TGTGCCAGCAGCTCAAACCCGGGACAGGATAACACTGAAGCTTTCTTT. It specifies CASSSNPGQDNTEAFF.

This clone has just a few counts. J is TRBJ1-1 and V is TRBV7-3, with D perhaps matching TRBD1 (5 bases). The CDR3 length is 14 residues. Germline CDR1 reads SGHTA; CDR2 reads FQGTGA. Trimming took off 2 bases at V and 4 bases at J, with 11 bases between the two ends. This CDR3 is CASSLGGPITEAFF. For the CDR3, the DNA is TGTGCCAGCAGCTTAGGGGGTCCTATCACTGAAGCTTTCTTT.

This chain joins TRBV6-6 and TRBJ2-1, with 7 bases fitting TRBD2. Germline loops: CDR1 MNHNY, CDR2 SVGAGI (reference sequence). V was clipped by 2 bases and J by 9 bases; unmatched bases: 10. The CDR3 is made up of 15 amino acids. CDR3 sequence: CASSYVGGTIIEQFF. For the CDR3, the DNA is TGTGCCAGCAGTTACGTGGGGGGGACTATTATTGAGCAGTTCTTC.

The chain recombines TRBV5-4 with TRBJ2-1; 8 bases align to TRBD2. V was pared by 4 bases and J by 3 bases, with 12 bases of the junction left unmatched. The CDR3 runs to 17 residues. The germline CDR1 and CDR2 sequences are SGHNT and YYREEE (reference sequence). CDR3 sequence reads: CASSLDGGAVHYNEQFF. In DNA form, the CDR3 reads TGTGCCAGCAGCCTAGACGGGGGGGCTGTTCACTACAATGAGCAGTTCTTC.

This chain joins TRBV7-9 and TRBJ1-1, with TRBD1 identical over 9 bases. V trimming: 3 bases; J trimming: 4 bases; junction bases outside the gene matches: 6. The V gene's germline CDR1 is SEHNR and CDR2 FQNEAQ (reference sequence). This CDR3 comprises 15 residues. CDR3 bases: TGTGCCAGCAGCTTGAGTCAGACAGGGGGCACTGAAGCTTTCTTT. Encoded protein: CASSLSQTGGTEAFF. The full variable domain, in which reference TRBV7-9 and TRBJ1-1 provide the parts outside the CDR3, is DTGVSQNPRHKITKRGQNVTFRCDPISEHNRLYWYRQTLGQGPEFLTYFQNEAQLEKSRLLSDRFSAERPKGSFSTLEIQRTEQGDSAMYLCASSLSQTGGTEAFFGQGTRLTVV.

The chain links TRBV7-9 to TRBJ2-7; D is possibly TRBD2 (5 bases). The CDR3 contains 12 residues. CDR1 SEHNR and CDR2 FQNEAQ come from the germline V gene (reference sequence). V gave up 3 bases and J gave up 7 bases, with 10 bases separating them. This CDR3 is CASSFGRGEQYF. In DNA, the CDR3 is TGTGCCAGCAGCTTCGGTCGGGGTGAGCAGTACTTC.

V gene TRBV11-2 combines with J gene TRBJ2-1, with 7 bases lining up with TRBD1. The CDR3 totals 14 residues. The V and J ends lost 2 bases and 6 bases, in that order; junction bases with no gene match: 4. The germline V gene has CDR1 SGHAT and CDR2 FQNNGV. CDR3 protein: CASSLSRTGNEQFF. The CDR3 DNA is TGTGCCAGCAGCTTATCCCGGACAGGCAATGAGCAGTTCTTC.

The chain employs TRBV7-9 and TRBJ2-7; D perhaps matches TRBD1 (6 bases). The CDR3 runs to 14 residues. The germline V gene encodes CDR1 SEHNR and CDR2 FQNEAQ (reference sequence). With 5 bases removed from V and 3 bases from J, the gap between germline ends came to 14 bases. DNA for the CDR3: TGTGCCAGCAGCCCCTTAGGGGGAAACTACGAGCAGTACTTC. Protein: CASSPLGGNYEQYF.

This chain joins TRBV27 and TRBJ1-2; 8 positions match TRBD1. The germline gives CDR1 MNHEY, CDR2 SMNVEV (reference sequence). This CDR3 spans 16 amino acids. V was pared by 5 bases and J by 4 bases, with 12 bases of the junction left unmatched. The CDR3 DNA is TGTGCCAGCAGTCTAATATGGACAGGGAGCTCCTATGGCTACACCTTC. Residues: CASSLIWTGSSYGYTF.

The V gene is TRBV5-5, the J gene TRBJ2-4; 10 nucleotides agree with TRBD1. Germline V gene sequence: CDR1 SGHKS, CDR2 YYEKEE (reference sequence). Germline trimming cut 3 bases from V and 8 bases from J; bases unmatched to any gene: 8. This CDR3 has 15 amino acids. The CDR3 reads CASSYWDRGIYIQYF. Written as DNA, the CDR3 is TGTGCCAGCAGCTACTGGGACAGGGGAATATACATTCAGTACTTC.

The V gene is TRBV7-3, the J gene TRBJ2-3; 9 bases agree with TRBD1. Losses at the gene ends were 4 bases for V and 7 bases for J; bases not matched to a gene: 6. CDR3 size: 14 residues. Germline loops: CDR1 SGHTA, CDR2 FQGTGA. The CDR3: CASSYDRGSYTQYF. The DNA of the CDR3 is TGTGCCAGCAGCTACGACAGGGGGAGTTATACGCAGTATTTT.

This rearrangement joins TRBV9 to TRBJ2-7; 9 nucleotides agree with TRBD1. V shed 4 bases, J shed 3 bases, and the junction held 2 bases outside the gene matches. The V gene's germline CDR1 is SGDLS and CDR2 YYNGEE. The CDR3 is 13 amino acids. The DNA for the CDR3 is TGTGCCAGCAGCCAGGGACAGGGCTACGAGCAGTACTTC. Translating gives CASSQGQGYEQYF.

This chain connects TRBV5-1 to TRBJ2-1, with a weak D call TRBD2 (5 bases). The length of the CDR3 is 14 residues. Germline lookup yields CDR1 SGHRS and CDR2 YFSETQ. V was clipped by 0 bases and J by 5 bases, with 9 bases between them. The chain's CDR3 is CASSLAGLHNEQFF. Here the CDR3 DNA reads TGCGCCAGCAGCTTGGCCGGACTGCACAATGAGCAGTTCTTC.